This T cell receptor (beta chain) was retrieved from a study of T cells in Graves' hyperthyroidism and ophthalmopathy. Study in general: Initial diagnosis, before any treatment, was when peripheral blood was collected.

This CDR3 contains 15 residues. The V end was cut by 5 bases, the J end by 3 bases, with 14 bases between. Germline CDR1 LGHDT, CDR2 YNNKEL (reference sequence). This clonotype was picked up a small number of times. What was amplified from RNA transcripts were TCR beta CDR3 regions. The TCR CDR3 was amplified in a first-round RT-PCR using the HTBI primer set. TCRdb re-derived calls from the multiplex PCR reads in MiXCR, one entry per CDR3 protein. The sample has around 350,000 distinct CDR3 sequences, roughly 19% seen once. The hyperthyroidism patients had all been newly diagnosed, and their disease duration was under 2 months. Their ages ranged from 18 to 65 years.

The rearrangement joins TRBV3-1 to TRBJ1-5; possibly TRBD1 for D (5 bases). Sequencing input: blood. The clonotype was recovered from a woman younger than 35 with Graves' hyperthyroidism. This CDR3 reads CASSSGSGYNQPQHF. CDR3 in DNA: TGTGCCAGCAGCAGCGGGTCAGGGTACAATCAGCCCCAGCATTTT.